Shown below are 9 T cell receptor beta chains from a single sample sequenced in a study of blood T cell repertoires in COVID-19. The table came from immunoSEQ multiplex PCR; TCRdb's copy has only in-frame clones and leaves some out. The data hold about 140,000 clones, with under 80% observed a single time. The material sequenced was peripheral blood. The origin of the receptors is a man older than 75 with acute or convalescent COVID-19.

This chain connects TRBV2 to TRBJ1-3; D ambiguous. Germline V gives CDR1 SNHLY, CDR2 FYNNEI. The CDR3 has 12 residues. V was trimmed by 11 bases and J by 1 base, leaving 9 bases between them. The CDR3 DNA is TGTGCCTTTACTGCGTCTGGAAACACCATATATTTT. This translates into CAFTASGNTIYF.

This clone was seen a single time. The same CDR3 also results from other DNA sequences found in this sample. The chain is built from TRBV28 and TRBJ2-7; 7 bases are shared with TRBD1. Germline-derived CDR1 and CDR2 are MDHEN and SYDVKM. The length of the CDR3 is 12 residues. With V trimmed by 7 bases and J by 4 bases, 4 bases remained unmatched. The CDR3 coding sequence is TGTGCCAGCAAAGACAGGGTTTACGAGCAGTACTTC. Its translation is CASKDRVYEQYF.

The rearrangement uses TRBV27 and TRBJ1-5; 7 bases are a match to TRBD1. Germline V gene lookup returns CDR1 MNHEY and CDR2 SMNVEV (reference sequence). The CDR3 length is 18 residues. Trimming took 6 bases from V and 0 from J; bases not matched to a gene: 14. CDR3 nucleotide sequence: TGTGCCAGCAGAGACCAGAGGGATGACAGGGATAGCAATCAGCCCCAGCATTTT. Its protein is CASRDQRDDRDSNQPQHF.

This clone was seen only a few times. The CDR3 loop reads CASNLAGRSEQFF. CDR3 nucleotide sequence: TGTGCCAGCAATCTAGCGGGGAGGAGTGAGCAGTTCTTC. The gene calls are TRBV11-2 and TRBJ2-1; TRBD2 aligns across 9 bases. J was trimmed by 9 bases and V by 7 bases; bases with no gene match: 7. This CDR3 is built from 13 residues. Germline V gene data show CDR1 as SGHAT and CDR2 as FQNNGV.

This clone was seen a handful of times. This chain links TRBV24-1 with TRBJ2-5; 7 nucleotides agree with TRBD1. V lost 3 bases and J lost 3; bases outside the gene matches: 9. The CDR3 sequence is 16 residues long. Germline V gene lookup returns CDR1 KGHDR and CDR2 SFDVKD. The CDR3 region is CATSDGTGAVEETQYF. The DNA of the CDR3 is TGTGCCACCAGTGATGGTACAGGGGCTGTGGAAGAGACCCAGTACTTC.

This rearrangement joins TRBV7-2 to TRBJ2-2; D unresolved. This CDR3 is built from 15 residues. V lost 1 base and J lost 1, with 7 bases in between. Germline lookup yields CDR1 SGHTA and CDR2 FQGNSA. CDR3 sequence: CASSLEIGNTGELFF. CDR3 nucleotide sequence: TGTGCCAGCAGCTTAGAGATCGGGAACACCGGGGAGCTGTTTTTT.

As for this clone: Other nucleotide sequences from this sample produce the same CDR3. The rearrangement links TRBV7-2 to TRBJ2-2; 11 bases align to TRBD2. Germline CDR1 and CDR2: SGHTA and FQGNSA. The J segment lost 6 bases and the V segment lost 2 bases, leaving 2 bases of the junction unmatched. The CDR3 is 15 amino acids. CDR3 nucleotides: TGTGCCAGCAGCTTAAGACTAGCGGGGTCCGGGGAGCTGTTTTTT. It translates to CASSLRLAGSGELFF.

V and J are TRBV5-1 and TRBJ2-7, with D possibly TRBD2 on 6 matching bases. V was trimmed by 5 bases and J by 0 bases, leaving 18 bases between them. Looked up from germline, CDR1 is SGHRS and CDR2 is YFSETQ. The CDR3 loop spans 16 amino acids. CDR3 DNA: TGCGCCAGCAGTTTGAATAAGGGAGGACCCTCCTACGAGCAGTACTTC. Translated, it gives CASSLNKGGPSYEQYF.

The chain has TRBV10-3 and TRBJ2-1, with 13 nucleotides matching TRBD2. This CDR3 has 17 amino acids. Trimming took 0 bases from V and 8 from J; bases not matched to a gene: 7. From germline, CDR1 is ENHRY and CDR2 SYGVKD. CDR3 nucleotides: TGTGCCATCAGTGAGTCGATCACTAGCGGGGGGGTAGATGAGCAGTTCTTC. Amino acid sequence: CAISESITSGGVDEQFF.